This T cell receptor (beta chain) is from a study of T cell responses to AZD1222 COVID-19 vaccine. Looking at the study overall: Second doses were pooled across both intervals (about 4 or about 12 weeks).

Overall study results and limits: Spike-specific TCR breadth and depth went up after people got two AZD1222 doses. Nearly half of spike-specific TCRs reportedly target unmutated variant regions. Only six or seven AZD1222 recipients were seropositive at baseline.

Produced via immunoSEQ multiplex PCR; TCRdb's table is partial and in-frame only. This sample has fewer than 110,000 clones; 90% occur once, and the top ten carry around 4.8%. As to this clone: Antigen specificity is unknown.

The CDR3 runs to 16 residues. V gave up 1 base and J gave up 4 bases; unmatched junction bases: 7. Germline CDR1 and CDR2: GTSNPN and SVGIG (reference sequence). The chain is built from TRBV30 and TRBJ1-6, with 7 bases identical to TRBD1. The sequence was obtained from an adult in good health. The sample here was peripheral blood, taken on day 0 of AZD1222 vaccination. In DNA, the CDR3 is TGTGCCTGGAGTGGGTTGGGCAGGGGGTATAATTCACCCCTCCACTTT. Translating it yields CAWSGLGRGYNSPLHF. The full variable domain, its missing parts supplied by reference TRBV30 and TRBJ1-6, is SQTIHQWPATLVQPVGSPLSLECTVEGTSNPNLYWYRQAAGRGLQLLFYSVGIGQISSEVPQNLSASRPQDRQFILSSKKLLLSDSGFYLCAWSGLGRGYNSPLHFGNGTRLTVT.